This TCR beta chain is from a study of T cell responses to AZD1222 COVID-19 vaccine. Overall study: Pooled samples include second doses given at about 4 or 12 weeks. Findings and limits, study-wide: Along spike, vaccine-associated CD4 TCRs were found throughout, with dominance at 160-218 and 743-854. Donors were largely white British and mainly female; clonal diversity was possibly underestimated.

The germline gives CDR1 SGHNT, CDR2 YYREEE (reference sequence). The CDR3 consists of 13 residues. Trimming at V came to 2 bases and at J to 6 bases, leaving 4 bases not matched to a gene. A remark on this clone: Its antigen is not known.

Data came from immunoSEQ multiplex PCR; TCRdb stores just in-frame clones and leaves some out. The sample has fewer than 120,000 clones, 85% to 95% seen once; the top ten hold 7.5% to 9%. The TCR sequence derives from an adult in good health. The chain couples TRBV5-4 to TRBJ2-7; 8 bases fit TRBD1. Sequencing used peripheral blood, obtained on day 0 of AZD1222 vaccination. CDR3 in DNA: TGTGCCAGCAGCTTCGAGACAGGGGCCGAGCAGTACTTC. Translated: CASSFETGAEQYF.